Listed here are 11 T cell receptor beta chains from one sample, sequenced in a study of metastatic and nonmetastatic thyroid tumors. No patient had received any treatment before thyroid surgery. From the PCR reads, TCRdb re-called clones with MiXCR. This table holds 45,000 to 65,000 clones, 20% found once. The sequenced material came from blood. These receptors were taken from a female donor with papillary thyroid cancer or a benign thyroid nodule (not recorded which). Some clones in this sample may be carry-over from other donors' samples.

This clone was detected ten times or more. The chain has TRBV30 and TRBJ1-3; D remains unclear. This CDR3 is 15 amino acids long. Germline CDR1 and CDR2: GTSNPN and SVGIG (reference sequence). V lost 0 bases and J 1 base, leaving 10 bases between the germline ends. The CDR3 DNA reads TGTGCCTGGAGTGTTAGGGTGATATCTGGAAACACCATATATTTT. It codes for CAWSVRVISGNTIYF. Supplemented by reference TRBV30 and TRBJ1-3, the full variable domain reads SQTIHQWPATLVQPVGSPLSLECTVEGTSNPNLYWYRQAAGRGLQLLFYSVGIGQISSEVPQNLSASRPQDRQFILSSKKLLLSDSGFYLCAWSVRVISGNTIYFGEGSWLTVV.

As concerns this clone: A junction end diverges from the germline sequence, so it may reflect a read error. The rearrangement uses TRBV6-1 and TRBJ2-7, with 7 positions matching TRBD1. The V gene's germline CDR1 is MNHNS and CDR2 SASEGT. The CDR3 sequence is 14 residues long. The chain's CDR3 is CSSSTHRGVYEQYF. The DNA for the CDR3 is TGTTCCAGCAGTACCCACAGGGGAGTGTACGAGCAGTACTTC.

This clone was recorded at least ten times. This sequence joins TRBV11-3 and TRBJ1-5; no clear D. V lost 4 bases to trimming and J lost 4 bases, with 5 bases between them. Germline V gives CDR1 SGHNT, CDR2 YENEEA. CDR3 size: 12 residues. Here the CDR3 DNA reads TGTGCCAGCAGCTCTCCTAATCAGCCCCAGCATTTT. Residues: CASSSPNQPQHF.

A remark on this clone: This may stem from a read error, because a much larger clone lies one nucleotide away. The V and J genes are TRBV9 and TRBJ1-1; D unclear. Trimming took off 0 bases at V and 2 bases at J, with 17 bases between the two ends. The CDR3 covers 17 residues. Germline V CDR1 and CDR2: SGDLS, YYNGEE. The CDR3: CASSVAMGRWLNTEAFF. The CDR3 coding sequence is TGTGCCAGCAGCGTAGCTATGGGGAGGTGGCTCAACACTGAAGCTTTCTTT.

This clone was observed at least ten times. CDR3 nucleotides: TGCGCCAGCAGCGCCGACGGGGGGGTGTATGGCTACACCTTC. Translating it yields CASSADGGVYGYTF. The rearrangement joins TRBV5-1 to TRBJ1-2; the D gene is possibly TRBD1 (5 bases). This CDR3 comprises 14 residues. Germline CDR1 and CDR2: SGHRS and YFSETQ. With 4 bases removed from V and 5 bases from J, the gap between germline ends came to 15 bases.

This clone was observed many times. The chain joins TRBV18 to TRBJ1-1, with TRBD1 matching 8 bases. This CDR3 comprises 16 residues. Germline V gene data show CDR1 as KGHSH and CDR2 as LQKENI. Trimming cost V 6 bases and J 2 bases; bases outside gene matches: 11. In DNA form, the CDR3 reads TGTGCCAGCTCCCTTAGGACAGGGAGCTCCAACACTGAAGCTTTCTTT. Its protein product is CASSLRTGSSNTEAFF.

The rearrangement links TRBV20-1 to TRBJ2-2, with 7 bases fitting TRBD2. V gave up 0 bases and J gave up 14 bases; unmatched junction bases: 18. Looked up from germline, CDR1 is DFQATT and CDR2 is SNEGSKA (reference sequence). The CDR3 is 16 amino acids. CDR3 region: CSAREGGLELVVELFF. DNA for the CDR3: TGCAGTGCTAGAGAGGGAGGGCTGGAGTTGGTCGTGGAACTGTTTTTT.

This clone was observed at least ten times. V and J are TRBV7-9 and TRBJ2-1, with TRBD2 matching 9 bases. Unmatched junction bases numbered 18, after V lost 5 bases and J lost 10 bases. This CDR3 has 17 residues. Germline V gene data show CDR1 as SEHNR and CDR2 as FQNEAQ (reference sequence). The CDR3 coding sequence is TGTGCCAGCAGCCGCGGGGGCGGGGTAGCGGGAGTAGGGGAGCAGTTCTTC. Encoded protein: CASSRGGGVAGVGEQFF.

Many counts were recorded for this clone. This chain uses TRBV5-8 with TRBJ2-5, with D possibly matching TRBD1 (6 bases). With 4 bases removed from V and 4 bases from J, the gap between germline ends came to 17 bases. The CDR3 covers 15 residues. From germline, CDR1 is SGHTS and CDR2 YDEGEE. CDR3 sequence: CASSNHRVGGETQYF. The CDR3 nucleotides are TGTGCCAGCAGCAACCACAGGGTAGGGGGAGAGACCCAGTACTTC.

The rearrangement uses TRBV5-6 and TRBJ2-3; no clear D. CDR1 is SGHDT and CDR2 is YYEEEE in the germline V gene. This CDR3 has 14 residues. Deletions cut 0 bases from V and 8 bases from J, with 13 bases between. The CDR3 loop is CASSLVRPGCTQYF. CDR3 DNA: TGTGCCAGCAGCTTGGTTCGACCTGGATGTACGCAGTATTTT.

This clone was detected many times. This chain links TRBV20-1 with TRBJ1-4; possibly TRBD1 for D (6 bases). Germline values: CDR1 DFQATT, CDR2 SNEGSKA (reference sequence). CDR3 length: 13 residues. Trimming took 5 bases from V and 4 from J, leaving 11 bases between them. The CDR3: CSAWTAINEKLFF. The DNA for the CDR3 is TGCAGTGCTTGGACAGCGATTAATGAAAAACTGTTTTTT.